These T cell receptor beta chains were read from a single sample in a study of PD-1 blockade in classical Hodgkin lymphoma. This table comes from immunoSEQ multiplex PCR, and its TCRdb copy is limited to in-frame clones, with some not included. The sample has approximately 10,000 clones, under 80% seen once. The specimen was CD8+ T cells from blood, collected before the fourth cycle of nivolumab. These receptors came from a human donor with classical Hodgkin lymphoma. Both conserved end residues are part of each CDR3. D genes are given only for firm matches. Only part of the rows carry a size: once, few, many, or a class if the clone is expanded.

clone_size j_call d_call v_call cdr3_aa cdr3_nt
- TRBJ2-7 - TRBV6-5 CASSWLWGSYEQYF TGTGCCAGCAGTTGGCTTTGGGGGTCCTACGAGCAGTACTTC
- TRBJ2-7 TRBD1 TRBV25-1 CASSGTGEVKEQYF TGTGCCAGCAGTGGGACAGGGGAGGTGAAAGAGCAGTACTTC
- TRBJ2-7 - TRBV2 CASRGPGVLGEQYF TGTGCCAGCAGGGGCCCGGGCGTTCTCGGCGAGCAGTACTTC
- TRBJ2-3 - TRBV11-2 CASSLEGRGDTQYF TGTGCCAGCAGCTTAGAAGGGAGAGGTGATACGCAGTATTTT
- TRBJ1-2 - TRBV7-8 CASSYSSPGFGYTF TGTGCCAGCAGCTACAGTTCGCCAGGGTTTGGCTACACCTTC
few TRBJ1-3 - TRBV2 CASSTGNTIYF TGTGCCAGCTCAACTGGAAACACCATATATTTT
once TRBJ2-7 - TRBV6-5 CASSYALFAYEQYF TGTGCCAGCAGTTACGCCCTTTTCGCCTACGAGCAGTACTTC
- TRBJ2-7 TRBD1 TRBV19 CASSARTGSYEQYF TGTGCCAGTAGTGCCCGGACAGGGAGCTACGAGCAGTACTTC
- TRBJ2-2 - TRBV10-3 CAISEAGTNTGELFF TGTGCCATCAGTGAGGCGGGGACGAACACCGGGGAGCTGTTTTTT
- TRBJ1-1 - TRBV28 CASSFVGWGAEAFF TGTGCCAGCAGTTTTGTCGGTTGGGGGGCTGAAGCTTTCTTT
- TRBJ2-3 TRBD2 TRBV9 CASSAGGGGGGTDTQYF TGTGCCAGCAGCGCGGGGGGTGGCGGCGGGGGCACAGATACGCAGTATTTT
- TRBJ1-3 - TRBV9 CASSDTGLGNTIYF TGTGCCAGCAGCGATACCGGGCTCGGAAACACCATATATTTT
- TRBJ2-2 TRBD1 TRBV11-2 CASSPRQGTGELFF TGTGCCAGCAGCCCCCGACAGGGCACCGGGGAGCTGTTTTTT
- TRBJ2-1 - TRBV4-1 CASSQGNNEQFF TGCGCCAGCAGCCAAGGGAACAATGAGCAGTTCTTC
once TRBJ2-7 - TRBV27 CASSLGGFSYEQYF TGTGCCAGCAGTTTAGGGGGATTCTCCTACGAGCAGTACTTC
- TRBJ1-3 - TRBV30 CAWSAGSGNTIYF TGTGCCTGGAGTGCGGGCTCTGGAAACACCATATATTTT
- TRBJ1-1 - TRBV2 CASRASSYMNTEAFF TGTGCCAGCAGGGCAAGTAGTTACATGAACACTGAAGCTTTCTTT
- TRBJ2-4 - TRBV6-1 CASSYRPERNIQYF TGTGCCAGCAGTTATCGACCCGAAAGAAACATTCAGTACTTC
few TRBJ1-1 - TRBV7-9 CASSLLDTMNTEAFF TGTGCCAGCAGCTTACTTGACACTATGAACACTGAAGCTTTCTTT
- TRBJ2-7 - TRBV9 CASSVGTEIYEQYF TGTGCCAGCAGCGTAGGAACAGAAATCTACGAGCAGTACTTC
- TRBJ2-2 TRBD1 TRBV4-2 CASSQDTRQGSSAGELFF TGTGCCAGCAGCCAAGATACGAGACAGGGGTCGTCAGCCGGGGAGCTGTTTTTT
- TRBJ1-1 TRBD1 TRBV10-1 CASSPGTGPYRNTEAFF TGCGCCAGCAGTCCCGGGACAGGCCCCTATAGAAACACTGAAGCTTTCTTT
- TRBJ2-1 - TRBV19 CASSIIERGSSYNEQFF TGTGCCAGTAGTATAATCGAAAGAGGGAGCTCCTACAATGAGCAGTTCTTC
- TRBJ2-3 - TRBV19 CASTLSGSTTDTQYF TGTGCCAGTACCCTAAGTGGATCCACCACAGATACGCAGTATTTT
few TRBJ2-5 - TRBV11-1 CASSSAGEETQYF TGTGCCAGCAGCTCGGCAGGGGAGGAGACCCAGTACTTC
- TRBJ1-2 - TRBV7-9 CASSLLRGRYGYTF TGTGCCAGCAGCCTCCTCAGGGGACGTTATGGCTACACCTTC
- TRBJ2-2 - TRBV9 CASSASQNTGELFF TGTGCCAGCAGCGCGAGCCAGAACACCGGGGAGCTGTTTTTT
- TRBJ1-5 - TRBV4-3 CASSLRAEGGNQPQHF TGCGCCAGCAGCCTCAGGGCCGAGGGAGGCAATCAGCCCCAGCATTTT
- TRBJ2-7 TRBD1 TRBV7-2 CASSLEGTVEQYF TGTGCCAGCAGCTTAGAAGGGACAGTCGAGCAGTACTTC
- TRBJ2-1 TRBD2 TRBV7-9 CASSFPTKPGLEGVNEQFF TGTGCCAGCAGCTTTCCCACGAAGCCGGGACTAGAAGGCGTCAATGAGCAGTTCTTC